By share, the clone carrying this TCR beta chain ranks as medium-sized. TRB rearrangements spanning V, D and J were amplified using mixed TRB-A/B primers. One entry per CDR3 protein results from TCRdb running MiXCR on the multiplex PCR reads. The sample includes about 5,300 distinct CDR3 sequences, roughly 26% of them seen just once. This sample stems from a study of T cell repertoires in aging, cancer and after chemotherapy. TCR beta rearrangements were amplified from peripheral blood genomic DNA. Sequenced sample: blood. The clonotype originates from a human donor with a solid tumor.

The CDR3 loop is CSADKQTNTEAFF. For the CDR3, the DNA is TGCAGCGCCGACAAGCAGACGAACACTGAAGCTTTCTTT. The V gene is TRBV29-1, the J gene TRBJ1-1; D ambiguous. This CDR3 spans 13 amino acids. Germline V CDR1 and CDR2: SQVTM, ANQGSEA. Trimming took 7 bases from V and 1 from J, leaving 13 bases between them. The full variable domain, in which reference TRBV29-1 and TRBJ1-1 provide the parts outside the CDR3, is SAVISQKPSRDICQRGTSLTIQCQVDSQVTMMFWYRQQPGQSLTLIATANQGSEATYESGFVIDKFPISRPNLTFSTLTVSNMSPEDSSIYLCSADKQTNTEAFFGQGTRLTVV.